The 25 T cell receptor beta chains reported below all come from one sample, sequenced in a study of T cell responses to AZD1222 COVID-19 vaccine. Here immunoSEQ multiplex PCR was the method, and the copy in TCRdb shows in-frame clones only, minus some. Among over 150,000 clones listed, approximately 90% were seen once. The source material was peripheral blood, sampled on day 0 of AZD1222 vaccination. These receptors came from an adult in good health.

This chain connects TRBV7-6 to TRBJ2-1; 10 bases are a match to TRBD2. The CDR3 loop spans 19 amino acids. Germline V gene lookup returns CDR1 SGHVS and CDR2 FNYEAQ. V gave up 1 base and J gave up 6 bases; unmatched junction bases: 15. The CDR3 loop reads CASSLEGVVAGGPRNEQFF. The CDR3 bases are TGTGCCAGCAGCTTAGAGGGGGTGGTAGCGGGGGGACCACGCAATGAGCAGTTCTTC.

In DNA, the CDR3 is TGCGCCAGCAGCCCCTCCCAGGGTTCGGCCGGGGAGCTGTTTTTT. This codes for CASSPSQGSAGELFF. V and J are TRBV4-1 and TRBJ2-2; D might be TRBD1 (5 bases). The CDR3 runs to 15 residues. Trimming took 4 bases from V and 6 from J, leaving 15 bases between them. Germline V gene sequence: CDR1 MGHRA, CDR2 YSYEKL.

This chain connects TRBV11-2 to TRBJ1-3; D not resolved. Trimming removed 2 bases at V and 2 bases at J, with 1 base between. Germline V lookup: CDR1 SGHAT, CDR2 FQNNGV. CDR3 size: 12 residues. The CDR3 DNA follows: TGTGCCAGCAGCTTAACTGGAAACACCATATATTTT. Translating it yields CASSLTGNTIYF.

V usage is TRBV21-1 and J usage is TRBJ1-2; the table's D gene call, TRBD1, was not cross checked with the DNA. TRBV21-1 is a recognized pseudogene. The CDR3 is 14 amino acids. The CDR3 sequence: CASSGQGPLYGYTF. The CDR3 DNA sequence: TGTGCCAGCAGCGGACAGGGACCCCTCTATGGCTACACCTTC.

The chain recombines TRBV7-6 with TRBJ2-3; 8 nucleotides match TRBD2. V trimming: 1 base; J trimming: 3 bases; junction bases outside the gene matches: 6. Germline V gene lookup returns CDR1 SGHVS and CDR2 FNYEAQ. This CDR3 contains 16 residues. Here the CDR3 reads CASSLGSAGGTDTQYF. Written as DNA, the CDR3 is TGTGCCAGCAGCTTAGGGAGTGCGGGAGGAACAGATACGCAGTATTTT.

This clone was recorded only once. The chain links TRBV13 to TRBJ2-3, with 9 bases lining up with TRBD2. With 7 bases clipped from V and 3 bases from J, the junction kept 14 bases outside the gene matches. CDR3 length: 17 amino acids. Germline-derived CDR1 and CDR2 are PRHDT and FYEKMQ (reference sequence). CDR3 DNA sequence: TGTGCCAGCACCCAGGGGTCGGCGGGGGGGCGGACAGATACGCAGTATTTT. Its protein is CASTQGSAGGRTDTQYF.

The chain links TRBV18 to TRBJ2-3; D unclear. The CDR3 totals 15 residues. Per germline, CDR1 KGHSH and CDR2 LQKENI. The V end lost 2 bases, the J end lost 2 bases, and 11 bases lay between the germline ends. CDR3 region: CASSPKRRSTDTQYF. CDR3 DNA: TGTGCCAGCTCACCAAAACGCCGGTCCACAGATACGCAGTATTTT.

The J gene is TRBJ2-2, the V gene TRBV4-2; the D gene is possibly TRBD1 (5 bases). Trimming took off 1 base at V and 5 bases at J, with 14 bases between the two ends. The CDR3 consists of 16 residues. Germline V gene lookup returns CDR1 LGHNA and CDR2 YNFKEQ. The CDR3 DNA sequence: TGTGCCAGCAGCCAAGCAGGGTTAATACAGACCGGGGAGCTGTTTTTT. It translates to CASSQAGLIQTGELFF.

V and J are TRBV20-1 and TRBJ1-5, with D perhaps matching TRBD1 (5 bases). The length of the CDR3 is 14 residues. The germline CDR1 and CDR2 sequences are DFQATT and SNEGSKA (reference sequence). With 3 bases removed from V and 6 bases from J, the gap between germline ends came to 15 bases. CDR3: CSASPGSSGQPQHF. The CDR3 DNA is TGCAGTGCTAGTCCAGGGTCATCCGGTCAGCCCCAGCATTTT.

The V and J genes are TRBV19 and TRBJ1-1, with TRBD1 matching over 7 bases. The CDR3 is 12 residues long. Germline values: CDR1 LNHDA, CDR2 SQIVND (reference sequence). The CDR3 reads CAIGQGGTEAFF. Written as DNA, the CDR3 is TGTGCTATCGGGCAGGGGGGCACTGAAGCTTTCTTT.

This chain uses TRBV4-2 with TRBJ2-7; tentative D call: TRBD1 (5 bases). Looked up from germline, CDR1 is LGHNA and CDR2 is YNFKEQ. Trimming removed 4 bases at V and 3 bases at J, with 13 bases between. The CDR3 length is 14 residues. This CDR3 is CASSPQTEFYEQYF. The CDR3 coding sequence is TGTGCCAGCAGCCCTCAGACAGAATTCTACGAGCAGTACTTC.

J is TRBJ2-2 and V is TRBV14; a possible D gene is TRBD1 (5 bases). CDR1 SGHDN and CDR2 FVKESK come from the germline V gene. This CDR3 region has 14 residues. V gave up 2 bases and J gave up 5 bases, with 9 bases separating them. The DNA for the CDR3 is TGTGCCAGCAGCCAACAGGGTTTTACCGGGGAGCTGTTTTTT. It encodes CASSQQGFTGELFF.

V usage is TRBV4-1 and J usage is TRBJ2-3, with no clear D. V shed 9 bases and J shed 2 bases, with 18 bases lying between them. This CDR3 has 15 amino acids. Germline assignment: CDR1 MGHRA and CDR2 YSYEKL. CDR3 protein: CARNRCGSYTDTQYF. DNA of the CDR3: TGCGCCAGGAATCGATGCGGATCATACACAGATACGCAGTATTTT.

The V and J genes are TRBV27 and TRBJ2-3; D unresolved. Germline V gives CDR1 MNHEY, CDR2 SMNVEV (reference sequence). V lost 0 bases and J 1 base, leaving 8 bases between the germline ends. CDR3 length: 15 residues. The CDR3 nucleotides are TGTGCCAGCAGTTTATCCGGGCCGCGCACAGATACGCAGTATTTT. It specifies CASSLSGPRTDTQYF.

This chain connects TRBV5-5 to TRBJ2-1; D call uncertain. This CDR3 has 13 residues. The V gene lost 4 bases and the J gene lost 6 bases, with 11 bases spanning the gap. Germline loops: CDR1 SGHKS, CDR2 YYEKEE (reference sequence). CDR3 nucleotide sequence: TGTGCCAGCAGCCCCAAGGCTAGCAATGAGCAGTTCTTC. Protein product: CASSPKASNEQFF.

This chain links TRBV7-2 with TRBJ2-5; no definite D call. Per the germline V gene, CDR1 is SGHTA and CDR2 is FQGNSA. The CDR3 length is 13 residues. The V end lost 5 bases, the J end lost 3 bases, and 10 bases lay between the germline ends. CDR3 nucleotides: TGTGCCAGCAGCACCCCTGTAAAAGAGACCCAGTACTTC. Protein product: CASSTPVKETQYF.

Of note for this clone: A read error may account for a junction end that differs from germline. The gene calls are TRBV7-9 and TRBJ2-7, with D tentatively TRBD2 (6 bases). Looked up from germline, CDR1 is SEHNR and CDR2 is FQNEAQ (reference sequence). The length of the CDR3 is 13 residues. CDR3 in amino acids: CASSPSSGRRWNF. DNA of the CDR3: TGTGCCAGCAGCCCGTCAAGCGGGCGGAGGTGGAACTTC.

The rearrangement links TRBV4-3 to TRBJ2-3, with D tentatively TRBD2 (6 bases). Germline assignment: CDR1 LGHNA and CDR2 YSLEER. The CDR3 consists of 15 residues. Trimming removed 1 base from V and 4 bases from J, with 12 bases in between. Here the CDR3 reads CASSQAAGRADTQYF. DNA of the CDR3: TGCGCCAGCAGCCAAGCGGCGGGGCGGGCAGATACGCAGTATTTT.

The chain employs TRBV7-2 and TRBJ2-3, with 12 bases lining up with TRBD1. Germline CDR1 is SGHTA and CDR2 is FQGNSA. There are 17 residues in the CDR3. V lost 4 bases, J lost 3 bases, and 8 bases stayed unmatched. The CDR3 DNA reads TGTGCCAGCAGCTCACCACCGGGACAGGGGGCAACAGATACGCAGTATTTT. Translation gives CASSSPPGQGATDTQYF. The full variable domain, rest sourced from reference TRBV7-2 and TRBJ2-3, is GAGVSQSPSNKVTEKGKDVELRCDPISGHTALYWYRQSLGQGLEFLIYFQGNSAPDKSGLPSDRFSAERTGGSVSTLTIQRTQQEDSAVYLCASSSPPGQGATDTQYFGPGTRLTVL.

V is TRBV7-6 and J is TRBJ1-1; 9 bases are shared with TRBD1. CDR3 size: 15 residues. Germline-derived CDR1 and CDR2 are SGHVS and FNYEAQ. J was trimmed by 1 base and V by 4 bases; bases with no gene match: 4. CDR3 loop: CASSSHRGRNTEAFF. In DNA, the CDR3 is TGTGCCAGCAGCTCCCACAGGGGGCGGAACACTGAAGCTTTCTTT.

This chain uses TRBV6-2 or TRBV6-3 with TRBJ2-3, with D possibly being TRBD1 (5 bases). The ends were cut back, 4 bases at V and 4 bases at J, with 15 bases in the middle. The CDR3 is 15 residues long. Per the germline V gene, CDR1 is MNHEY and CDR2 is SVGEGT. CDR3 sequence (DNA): TGTGCCAGCAGTTCCAGGAAGGGGTACGCAGATACGCAGTATTTT. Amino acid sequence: CASSSRKGYADTQYF.

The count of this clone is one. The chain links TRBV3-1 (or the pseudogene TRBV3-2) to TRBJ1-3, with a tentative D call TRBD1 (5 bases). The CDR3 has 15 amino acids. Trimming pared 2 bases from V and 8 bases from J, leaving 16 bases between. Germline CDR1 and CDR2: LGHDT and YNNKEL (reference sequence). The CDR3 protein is CASSQNRGSRDTIYF. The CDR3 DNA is TGTGCCAGCAGCCAAAATAGGGGAAGTCGAGACACCATATATTTT.

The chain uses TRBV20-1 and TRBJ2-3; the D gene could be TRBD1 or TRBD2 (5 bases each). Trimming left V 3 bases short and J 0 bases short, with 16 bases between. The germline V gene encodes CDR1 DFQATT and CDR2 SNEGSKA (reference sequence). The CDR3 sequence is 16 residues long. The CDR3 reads CSASSPGTGSTDTQYF. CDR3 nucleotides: TGCAGTGCTAGTAGTCCCGGGACGGGAAGCACAGATACGCAGTATTTT.

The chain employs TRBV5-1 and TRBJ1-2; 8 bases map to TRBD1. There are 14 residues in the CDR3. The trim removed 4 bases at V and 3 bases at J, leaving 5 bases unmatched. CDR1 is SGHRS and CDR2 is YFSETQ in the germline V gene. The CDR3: CASSPDRGHYGYTF. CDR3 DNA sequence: TGCGCCAGCAGCCCCGACAGGGGTCACTATGGCTACACCTTC.

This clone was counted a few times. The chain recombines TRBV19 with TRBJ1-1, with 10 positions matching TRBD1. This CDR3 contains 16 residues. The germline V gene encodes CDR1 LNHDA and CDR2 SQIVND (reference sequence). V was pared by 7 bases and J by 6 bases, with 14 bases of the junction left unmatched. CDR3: CASNIWGQGKEAEAFF. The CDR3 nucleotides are TGTGCCAGTAATATTTGGGGACAGGGGAAGGAGGCTGAAGCTTTCTTT.